The clone carrying this T cell receptor beta chain was seen ten or more times. The sample belongs to a study of spatial heterogeneity in lung cancer. Overall study context: Detection consistently yielded more beta chains than alpha chains.

The sample's time point: sample taken at primary tumor resection. Donors were some 72 untreated early-stage non-small cell lung cancer patients. Tumor, nontumor lung or frozen PBMC supplied whole RNA that was sequenced unsorted. In the library, each TCR cDNA molecule bore its own unique molecular identifier. MiXCR, run by TCRdb on the 5' RACE reads, gives a single entry per CDR3 protein. The data show around 92,000 distinct CDR3 sequences, around 12% seen once. The CDR3 has 16 residues. CDR1 and CDR2 from the germline V gene are GTSNPN and SVGIG (reference sequence). V lost 4 bases and J 2 bases, leaving 17 bases between the germline ends.

Sequencing was performed on PBMCs, taken at surgery. The clonotype was recovered from a male donor with early-stage non-small cell lung cancer. The V call is TRBV30, the J call TRBJ2-2; D is uncertain. The CDR3 loop is CAWKDQPLLNTGELFF. The CDR3 nucleotides are TGTGCCTGGAAAGATCAGCCTCTACTCAACACCGGGGAGCTGTTTTTT.